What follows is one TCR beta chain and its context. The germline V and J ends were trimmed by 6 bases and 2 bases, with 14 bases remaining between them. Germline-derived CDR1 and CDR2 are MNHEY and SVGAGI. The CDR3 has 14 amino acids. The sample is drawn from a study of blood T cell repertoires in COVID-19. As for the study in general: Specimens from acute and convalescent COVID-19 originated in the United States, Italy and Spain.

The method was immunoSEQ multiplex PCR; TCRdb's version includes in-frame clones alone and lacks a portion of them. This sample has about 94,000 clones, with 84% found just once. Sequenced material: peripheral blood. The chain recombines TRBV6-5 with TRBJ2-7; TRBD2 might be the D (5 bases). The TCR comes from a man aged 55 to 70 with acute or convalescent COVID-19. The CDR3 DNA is TGTGCCAGCAGGACCATTGGAGGCGCCTACGAGCAGTACTTC. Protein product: CASRTIGGAYEQYF.